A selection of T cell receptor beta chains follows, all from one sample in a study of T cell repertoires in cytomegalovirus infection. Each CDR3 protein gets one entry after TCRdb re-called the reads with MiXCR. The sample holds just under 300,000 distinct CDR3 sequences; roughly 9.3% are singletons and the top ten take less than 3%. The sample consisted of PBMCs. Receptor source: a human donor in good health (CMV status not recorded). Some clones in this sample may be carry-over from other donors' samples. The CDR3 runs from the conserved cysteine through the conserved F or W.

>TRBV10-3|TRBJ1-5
CAISDGDTFNQPQHF
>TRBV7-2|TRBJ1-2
CASSLWGSGDANYGYTF
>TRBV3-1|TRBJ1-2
CASSQVSHYGYTF
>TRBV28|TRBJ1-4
CASTQGGDEKLFF
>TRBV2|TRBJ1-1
CASSEAMNTEAFF
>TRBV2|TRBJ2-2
CASRNSGETGELFF
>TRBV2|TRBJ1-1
CASRDLNTEAFF
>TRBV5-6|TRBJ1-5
CASSFTGDSNQPQHF
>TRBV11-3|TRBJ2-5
CASSRSGPKQETQYF
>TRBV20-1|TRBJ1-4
CSARPTGLANEKLFF
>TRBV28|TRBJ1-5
CASSFSSRDSNQPQHF
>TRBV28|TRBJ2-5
CASRPSGEETQYF
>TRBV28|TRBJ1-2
CASSLWDGDGYTF
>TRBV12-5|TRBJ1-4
CASGLDEIRGEKLFF
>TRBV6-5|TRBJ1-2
CASSYSIRGAYGYTF
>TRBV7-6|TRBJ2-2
CASSLSWRLTGNTGELFF
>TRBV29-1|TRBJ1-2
CSATDGTF
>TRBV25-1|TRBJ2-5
CASANYGTSGGAERETQYF
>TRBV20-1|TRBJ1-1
CSAFSNTEAFF
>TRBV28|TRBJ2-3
CASEGRGGPGTDTQYF
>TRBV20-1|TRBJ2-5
CSASKIRLAGGQETQYF
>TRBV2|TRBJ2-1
CASRGQRGQGYNEQFF
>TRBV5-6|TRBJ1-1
CASSLDRGKAFF
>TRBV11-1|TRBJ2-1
CASSVPGSNEQFF
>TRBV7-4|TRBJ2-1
CASSLETAWNEQFF
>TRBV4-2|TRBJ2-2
CASSQRARGTSGGNTGELFF
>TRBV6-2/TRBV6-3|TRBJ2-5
CASSPTWARETQYF
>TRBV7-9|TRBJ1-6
CASSFYSLNSPLHF
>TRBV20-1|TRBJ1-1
CSASDGQGAFF